Sequencing of this T cell receptor (beta chain) was carried out in a study of T cells in narcolepsy. Study summary: Donors had narcolepsy type 1 or type 2, or were healthy controls.

As for this clone: No antigen is known for it.

Study-wide results and limits: In some patient and control memory CD4+ samples, autoreactive clones were absent. Autoreactive clonotypes reportedly recurred in blood of same and different patients, not controls.

Produced via immunoSEQ multiplex PCR; TCRdb's table is partial and in-frame only. The data show tens of thousands of clones, approximately 79% seen once. The specimen sequenced was memory (CD45RA-) CD4+ T cells from blood. The receptor's source is a human donor in good health.

DNA of the CDR3: TGTGCCAGCAGCACTAACGACGGGACTAATGAAAAACTGTTTTTT. It yields the protein CASSTNDGTNEKLFF. The V and J genes are TRBV5-4 and TRBJ1-4, with D unclear. The CDR3 runs to 15 residues. V was shortened by 4 bases and J by 2 bases, with 12 bases between the two germline ends. Germline-derived CDR1 and CDR2 are SGHNT and YYREEE (reference sequence). Full variable domain (remainder filled in from reference TRBV5-4 and TRBJ1-4): ETGVTQSPTHLIKTRGQQVTLRCSSQSGHNTVSWYQQALGQGPQFIFQYYREEENGRGNFPPRFSGLQFPNYSSELNVNALELDDSALYLCASSTNDGTNEKLFFGSGTQLSVL.